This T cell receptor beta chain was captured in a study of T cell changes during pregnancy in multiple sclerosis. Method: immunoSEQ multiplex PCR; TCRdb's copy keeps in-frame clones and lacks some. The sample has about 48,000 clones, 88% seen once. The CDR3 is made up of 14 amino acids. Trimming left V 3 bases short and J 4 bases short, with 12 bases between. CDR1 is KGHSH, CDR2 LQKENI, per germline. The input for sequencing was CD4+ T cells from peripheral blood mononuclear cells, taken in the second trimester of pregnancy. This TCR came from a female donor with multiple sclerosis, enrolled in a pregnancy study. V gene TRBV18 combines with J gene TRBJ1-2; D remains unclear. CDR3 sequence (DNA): TGTGCCAGCTCACCCCCCCTCCTAAGCTATGGCTACACCTTC. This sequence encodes CASSPPLLSYGYTF.